This is a list of T cell receptor beta chains from one sample in a study of T cell responses to AZD1222 COVID-19 vaccine. Generated by immunoSEQ multiplex PCR, the TCRdb table keeps only in-frame clones and is missing some. The sample shows about 130,000 clones, about nine tenths of them seen only once. Specimen: peripheral blood, collected 28 days after the second AZD1222 dose. Receptors were obtained from an adult who received the AZD1222 COVID-19 vaccine. Both conserved end residues are part of each CDR3. Fields, in order: J gene, D gene, clone size, V gene, CDR3 protein, CDR3 DNA. A D gene is named only where the DNA matches it firmly. Some rows have no size entry. The others give once, few or many, or a class for an expanded clone.

J gene: TRBJ1-2
D gene: TRBD1
clone size: .
V gene: TRBV6-5
CDR3 protein: CASSRPGQENYGYTF
CDR3 DNA: TGTGCCAGCAGCCGCCCGGGACAGGAGAACTATGGCTACACCTTC

J gene: TRBJ2-7
D gene: TRBD2
clone size: .
V gene: TRBV5-1
CDR3 protein: CASSLVGGLAGGRNYEQYF
CDR3 DNA: TGCGCCAGCAGCTTGGTCGGGGGACTAGCGGGAGGGCGGAACTACGAGCAGTACTTC

J gene: TRBJ1-2
D gene: .
clone size: .
V gene: TRBV4-3
CDR3 protein: CASSQDAGGRYGYTF
CDR3 DNA: TGCGCCAGCAGCCAAGATGCCGGGGGTCGGTATGGCTACACCTTC

J gene: TRBJ1-3
D gene: .
clone size: .
V gene: TRBV20-1
CDR3 protein: CSASGEAGNTIYF
CDR3 DNA: TGCAGTGCTAGTGGGGAGGCTGGAAACACCATATATTTT

J gene: TRBJ2-3
D gene: .
clone size: .
V gene: TRBV10-1
CDR3 protein: CASSMTEVGTDTQYF
CDR3 DNA: TGCGCCAGCAGCATGACTGAGGTCGGAACAGATACGCAGTATTTT

J gene: TRBJ1-1
D gene: TRBD1
clone size: .
V gene: TRBV29-1
CDR3 protein: CSVHRGRNTEAFF
CDR3 DNA: TGCAGCGTACACAGGGGACGGAACACTGAAGCTTTCTTT

J gene: TRBJ2-1
D gene: TRBD1
clone size: .
V gene: TRBV20-1
CDR3 protein: CSARDRVGEFF
CDR3 DNA: TGCAGTGCTAGGGACAGGGTAGGGGAGTTCTTC

J gene: TRBJ2-1
D gene: .
clone size: .
V gene: TRBV27
CDR3 protein: CASSYQVPGDAEQFF
CDR3 DNA: TGTGCCAGCAGTTATCAGGTCCCCGGGGACGCTGAGCAGTTCTTC

J gene: TRBJ1-3
D gene: .
clone size: .
V gene: TRBV7-3
CDR3 protein: CASSPGRLSSGNTIYF
CDR3 DNA: TGTGCCAGCAGCCCCGGACGGCTGAGCTCTGGAAACACCATATATTTT

J gene: TRBJ2-7
D gene: .
clone size: .
V gene: TRBV6-5
CDR3 protein: CASSYSRVHEQYF
CDR3 DNA: TGTGCCAGCAGTTACTCCAGGGTCCACGAGCAGTACTTC

J gene: TRBJ1-4
D gene: .
clone size: .
V gene: TRBV5-1
CDR3 protein: CASSLEGFDEKLFF
CDR3 DNA: TGCGCCAGCAGCTTGGAGGGATTCGATGAAAAACTGTTTTTT

J gene: TRBJ2-1
D gene: TRBD2
clone size: .
V gene: TRBV7-3
CDR3 protein: CASSQTGTSAYNEQFF
CDR3 DNA: TGTGCCAGCAGCCAAACCGGGACTAGCGCCTACAATGAGCAGTTCTTC

J gene: TRBJ1-5
D gene: .
clone size: .
V gene: TRBV18
CDR3 protein: CASSRDPDQPQHF
CDR3 DNA: TGTGCCAGCTCACGGGACCCAGATCAGCCCCAGCATTTT

J gene: TRBJ2-3
D gene: .
clone size: .
V gene: TRBV7-2
CDR3 protein: CASSSRPAFNTDTQYF
CDR3 DNA: TGTGCCAGCAGCTCCCGGCCAGCCTTTAACACAGATACGCAGTATTTT

J gene: TRBJ1-1
D gene: .
clone size: .
V gene: TRBV19
CDR3 protein: CASSVQGKNTEAFF
CDR3 DNA: TGTGCCAGTAGTGTACAGGGCAAGAACACTGAAGCTTTCTTT

J gene: TRBJ1-3
D gene: .
clone size: .
V gene: TRBV6-5
CDR3 protein: CASSYSPGSGNTIYF
CDR3 DNA: TGTGCCAGCAGTTACTCGCCCGGGTCTGGAAACACCATATATTTT

J gene: TRBJ1-2
D gene: .
clone size: few
V gene: TRBV30
CDR3 protein: CAWSGGGGGYTF
CDR3 DNA: TGTGCCTGGAGTGGAGGGGGGGGTGGCTACACCTTC

J gene: TRBJ2-1
D gene: .
clone size: once
V gene: TRBV9
CDR3 protein: CASSPSASVAYNEQFF
CDR3 DNA: TGTGCCAGCAGCCCATCAGCTAGCGTGGCTTACAATGAGCAGTTCTTC

J gene: TRBJ1-1
D gene: .
clone size: .
V gene: TRBV27
CDR3 protein: CASSLLARGTEAFF
CDR3 DNA: TGTGCCAGCAGTTTACTCGCCAGGGGAACTGAAGCTTTCTTT

J gene: TRBJ2-3
D gene: TRBD2
clone size: .
V gene: TRBV2
CDR3 protein: CASSRLAGGTDTQYF
CDR3 DNA: TGTGCCAGCAGTCGACTAGCGGGAGGGACAGATACGCAGTATTTT

J gene: TRBJ1-5
D gene: .
clone size: .
V gene: TRBV5-1
CDR3 protein: CASSLEGVSNQPQHF
CDR3 DNA: TGCGCCAGCAGCTTGGAGGGAGTGAGCAATCAGCCCCAGCATTTT

J gene: TRBJ2-1
D gene: .
clone size: .
V gene: TRBV19
CDR3 protein: CASSIAGESSYNEQFF
CDR3 DNA: TGTGCCAGTAGTATAGCGGGGGAGAGCTCCTACAATGAGCAGTTCTTC

J gene: TRBJ1-2
D gene: .
clone size: .
V gene: TRBV25-1
CDR3 protein: CASSELGGLGYGYTF
CDR3 DNA: TGTGCCAGCAGTGAATTGGGGGGGCTGGGCTATGGCTACACCTTC

J gene: TRBJ2-1
D gene: .
clone size: .
V gene: TRBV5-6
CDR3 protein: CASSLSRNEQFF
CDR3 DNA: TGTGCCAGCAGCTTGAGTAGGAATGAGCAGTTCTTC

J gene: TRBJ2-5
D gene: .
clone size: .
V gene: TRBV3-1/TRBV3-2
CDR3 protein: CASSQDGQGPRGQYF
CDR3 DNA: TGTGCCAGCAGCCAAGATGGGCAGGGCCCAAGGGGCCAGTACTTC

J gene: TRBJ2-7
D gene: .
clone size: .
V gene: TRBV2
CDR3 protein: CASSEQAYEQYF
CDR3 DNA: TGTGCCAGCAGTGAACAGGCATACGAGCAGTACTTC

J gene: TRBJ2-3
D gene: TRBD2
clone size: .
V gene: TRBV7-2
CDR3 protein: CASSFLAGVFNTQYF
CDR3 DNA: TGTGCCAGCAGCTTTCTAGCGGGGGTGTTCAATACGCAGTATTTT

J gene: TRBJ2-1
D gene: .
clone size: .
V gene: TRBV20-1
CDR3 protein: CSASNRRAYNEQFF
CDR3 DNA: TGCAGTGCTAGTAATAGACGGGCCTACAATGAGCAGTTCTTC

J gene: TRBJ2-3
D gene: .
clone size: .
V gene: TRBV28
CDR3 protein: CASTPGRGGSDTQYF
CDR3 DNA: TGTGCCAGCACCCCAGGCAGGGGGGGCTCAGATACGCAGTATTTT

J gene: TRBJ1-4
D gene: .
clone size: .
V gene: TRBV7-2
CDR3 protein: CASSSGPSEKLFF
CDR3 DNA: TGTGCCAGCAGCTCAGGGCCGAGTGAAAAACTGTTTTTT

J gene: TRBJ1-1
D gene: .
clone size: .
V gene: TRBV29-1
CDR3 protein: CSVEYRMNTEAFF
CDR3 DNA: TGCAGCGTTGAGTACCGCATGAACACTGAAGCTTTCTTT

J gene: TRBJ1-2
D gene: TRBD1
clone size: .
V gene: TRBV19
CDR3 protein: CASSTPPGQGASLYGYTF
CDR3 DNA: TGTGCCAGTAGTACACCACCTGGGCAGGGGGCGAGTCTCTATGGCTACACCTTC

J gene: TRBJ2-7
D gene: .
clone size: .
V gene: TRBV12-3/TRBV12-4
CDR3 protein: CASSGNRVGEQYF
CDR3 DNA: TGTGCCAGCAGTGGGAACAGGGTAGGGGAGCAGTACTTC

J gene: TRBJ1-3
D gene: .
clone size: .
V gene: TRBV12-3/TRBV12-4
CDR3 protein: CASSSRAGNTIYF
CDR3 DNA: TGTGCCAGCAGTTCCAGGGCTGGAAACACCATATATTTT

J gene: TRBJ2-2
D gene: .
clone size: .
V gene: TRBV18
CDR3 protein: CASSPNGASAGELFF
CDR3 DNA: TGTGCCAGCTCACCGAATGGGGCCTCGGCCGGGGAGCTGTTTTTT

J gene: TRBJ2-1
D gene: TRBD2
clone size: .
V gene: TRBV4-3
CDR3 protein: CASSQTLAGGPHNEQFF
CDR3 DNA: TGCGCCAGCAGCCAGACACTAGCGGGGGGGCCTCACAATGAGCAGTTCTTC

J gene: TRBJ1-1
D gene: TRBD1
clone size: .
V gene: TRBV6-5
CDR3 protein: CASSSGTGNTEAFF
CDR3 DNA: TGTGCCAGCAGTTCTGGGACAGGGAACACTGAAGCTTTCTTT

J gene: TRBJ2-1
D gene: .
clone size: few
V gene: TRBV7-9
CDR3 protein: CASNLGRYNEQFF
CDR3 DNA: TGTGCCAGCAATCTGGGACGGTACAATGAGCAGTTCTTC

J gene: TRBJ1-1
D gene: .
clone size: .
V gene: TRBV18
CDR3 protein: CASSPPRSGNTEAFF
CDR3 DNA: TGTGCCAGCTCACCACCCCGTTCCGGGAACACTGAAGCTTTCTTT

J gene: TRBJ2-7
D gene: .
clone size: .
V gene: TRBV20-1
CDR3 protein: CSASGGGPSSYEQYF
CDR3 DNA: TGCAGTGCTAGTGGGGGCGGGCCAAGCTCCTACGAGCAGTACTTC

J gene: TRBJ2-7
D gene: .
clone size: .
V gene: TRBV18
CDR3 protein: CASSPERPYEQYF
CDR3 DNA: TGTGCCAGCTCACCAGAGCGGCCCTACGAGCAGTACTTC

J gene: TRBJ1-4
D gene: .
clone size: .
V gene: TRBV21-1
CDR3 protein: CASSTEGKANEKLFF
CDR3 DNA: TGTGCCAGCAGCACCGAGGGGAAGGCTAATGAAAAACTGTTTTTT

J gene: TRBJ1-5
D gene: .
clone size: .
V gene: TRBV28
CDR3 protein: CASSTGQYQPQHF
CDR3 DNA: TGTGCCAGCAGTACCGGACAGTATCAGCCCCAGCATTTT

J gene: TRBJ1-5
D gene: TRBD1
clone size: once
V gene: TRBV7-2
CDR3 protein: CASSVQGTGGQPQHF
CDR3 DNA: TGTGCCAGCAGCGTTCAAGGGACAGGGGGGCAGCCCCAGCATTTT

J gene: TRBJ1-2
D gene: .
clone size: .
V gene: TRBV3-1/TRBV3-2
CDR3 protein: CASSQRGTDYGYTF
CDR3 DNA: TGTGCCAGCAGCCAACGCGGGACGGACTATGGCTACACCTTC

J gene: TRBJ1-2
D gene: .
clone size: .
V gene: TRBV20-1
CDR3 protein: CSASQGISNYGYTF
CDR3 DNA: TGCAGTGCTAGTCAGGGGATTTCGAACTATGGCTACACCTTC

J gene: TRBJ1-6
D gene: .
clone size: .
V gene: TRBV6-6
CDR3 protein: CASSYSGGGSPLHF
CDR3 DNA: TGTGCCAGCAGTTACTCGGGGGGGGGTTCACCCCTCCACTTT

J gene: TRBJ2-5
D gene: .
clone size: once
V gene: TRBV7-9
CDR3 protein: CASSFTPRETQYF
CDR3 DNA: TGTGCCAGCAGCTTTACCCCCCGGGAGACCCAGTACTTC